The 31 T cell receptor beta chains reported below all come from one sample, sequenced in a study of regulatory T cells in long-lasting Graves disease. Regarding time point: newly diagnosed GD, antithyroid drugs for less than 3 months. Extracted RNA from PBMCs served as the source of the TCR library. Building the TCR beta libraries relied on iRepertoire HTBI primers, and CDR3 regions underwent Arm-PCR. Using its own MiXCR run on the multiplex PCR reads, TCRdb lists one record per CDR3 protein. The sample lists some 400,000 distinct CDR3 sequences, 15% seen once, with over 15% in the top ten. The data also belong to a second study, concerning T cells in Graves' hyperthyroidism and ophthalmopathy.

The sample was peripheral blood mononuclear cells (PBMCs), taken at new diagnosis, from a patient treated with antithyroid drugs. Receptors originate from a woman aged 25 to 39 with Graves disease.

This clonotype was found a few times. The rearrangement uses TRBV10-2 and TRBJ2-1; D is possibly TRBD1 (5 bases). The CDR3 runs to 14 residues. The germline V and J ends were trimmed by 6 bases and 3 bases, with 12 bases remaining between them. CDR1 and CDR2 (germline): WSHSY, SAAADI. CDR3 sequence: CASRRGHLYNEQFF. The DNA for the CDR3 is TGCGCCAGCAGGCGCGGACACCTCTACAATGAGCAGTTCTTC.

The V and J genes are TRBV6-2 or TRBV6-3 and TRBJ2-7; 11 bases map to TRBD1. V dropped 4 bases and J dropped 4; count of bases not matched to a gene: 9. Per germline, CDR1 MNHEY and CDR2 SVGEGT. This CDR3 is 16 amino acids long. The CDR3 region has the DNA TGTGCCAGCAGTTCCCTTGGGACAGGGGGTCCTTACGAGCAGTACTTC. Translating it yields CASSSLGTGGPYEQYF.

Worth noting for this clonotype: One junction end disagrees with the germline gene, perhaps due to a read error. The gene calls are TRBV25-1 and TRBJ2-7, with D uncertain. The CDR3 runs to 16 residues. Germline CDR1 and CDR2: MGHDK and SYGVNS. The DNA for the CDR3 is TGTGCCAGCAGTGCCCACGGGCAGCGATCGTCCTACAAGCAGTACTTC. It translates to CASSAHGQRSSYKQYF.

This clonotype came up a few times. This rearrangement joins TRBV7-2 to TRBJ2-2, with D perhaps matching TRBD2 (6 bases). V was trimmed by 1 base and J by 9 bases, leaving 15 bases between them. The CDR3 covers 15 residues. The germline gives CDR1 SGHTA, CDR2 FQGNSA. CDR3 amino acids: CASSLEGLRSRELFF. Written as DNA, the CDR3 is TGTGCCAGCAGCTTAGAGGGACTGCGCTCCCGGGAGCTGTTTTTT.

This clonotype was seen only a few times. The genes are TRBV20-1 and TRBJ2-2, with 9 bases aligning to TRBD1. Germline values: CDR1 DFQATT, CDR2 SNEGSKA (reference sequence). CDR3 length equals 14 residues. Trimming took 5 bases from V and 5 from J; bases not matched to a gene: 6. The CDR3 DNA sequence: TGCAGTGCTCCTGACAGGGGGGCGACCGGGGAGCTGTTTTTT. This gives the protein CSAPDRGATGELFF.

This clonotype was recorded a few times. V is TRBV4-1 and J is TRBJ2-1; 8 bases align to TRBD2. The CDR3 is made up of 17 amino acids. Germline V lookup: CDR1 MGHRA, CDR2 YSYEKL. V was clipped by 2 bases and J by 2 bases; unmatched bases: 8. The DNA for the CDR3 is TGCGCCAGCAGCCAATCCCGGACTAGCTCAACCTACAATGAGCAGTTCTTC. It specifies CASSQSRTSSTYNEQFF.

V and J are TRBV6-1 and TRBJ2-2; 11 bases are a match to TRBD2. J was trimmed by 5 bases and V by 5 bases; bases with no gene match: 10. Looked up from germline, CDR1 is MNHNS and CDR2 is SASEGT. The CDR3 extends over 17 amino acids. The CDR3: CASSQAPGTSGTGELFF. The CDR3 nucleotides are TGTGCCAGCAGTCAGGCCCCCGGGACTAGCGGAACCGGGGAGCTGTTTTTT.

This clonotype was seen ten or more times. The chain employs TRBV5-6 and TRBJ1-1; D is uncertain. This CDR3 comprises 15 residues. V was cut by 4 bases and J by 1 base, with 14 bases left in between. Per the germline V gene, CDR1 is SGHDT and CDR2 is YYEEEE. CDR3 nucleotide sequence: TGTGCCAGCAGCCTACCCAGCCGTAGGAACACTGAAGCTTTCTTT. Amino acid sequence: CASSLPSRRNTEAFF.

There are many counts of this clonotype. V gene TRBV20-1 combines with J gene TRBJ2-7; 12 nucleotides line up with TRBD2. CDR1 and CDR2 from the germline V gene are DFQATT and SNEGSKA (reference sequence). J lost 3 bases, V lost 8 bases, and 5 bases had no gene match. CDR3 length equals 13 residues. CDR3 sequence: CSILAGGIYEQYF. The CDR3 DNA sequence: TGCAGTATACTAGCGGGAGGAATCTACGAGCAGTACTTC.

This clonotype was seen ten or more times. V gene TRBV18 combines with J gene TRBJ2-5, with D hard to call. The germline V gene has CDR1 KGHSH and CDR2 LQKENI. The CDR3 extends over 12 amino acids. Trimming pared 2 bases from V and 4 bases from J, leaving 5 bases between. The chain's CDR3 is CASSPYRETQYF. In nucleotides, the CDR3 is TGTGCCAGCTCACCATACCGAGAGACCCAGTACTTC.

CDR3 in amino acids: CASSEKRDAYNEQFF. CDR3 nucleotide sequence: TGTGCCAGCAGTGAGAAGCGGGACGCCTACAATGAGCAGTTCTTC. The chain uses TRBV2 and TRBJ2-1; 7 positions match TRBD2. Germline V gene data show CDR1 as SNHLY and CDR2 as FYNNEI. Trimming took 3 bases from V and 2 from J; bases not matched to a gene: 4. This CDR3 region has 15 residues.

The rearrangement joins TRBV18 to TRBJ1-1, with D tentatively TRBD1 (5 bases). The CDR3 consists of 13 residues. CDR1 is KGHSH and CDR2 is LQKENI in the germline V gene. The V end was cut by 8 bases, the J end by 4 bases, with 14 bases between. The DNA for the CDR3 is TGTGCCAGCCACCCGTCGGGGGGCACTGAAGCTTTCTTT. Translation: CASHPSGGTEAFF.

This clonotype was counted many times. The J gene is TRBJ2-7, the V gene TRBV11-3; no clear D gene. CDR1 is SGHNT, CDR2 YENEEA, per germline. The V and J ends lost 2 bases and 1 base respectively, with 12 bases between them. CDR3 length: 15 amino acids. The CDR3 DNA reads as TGTGCCAGCAGCTTACTACAGACTTATTCCTACGAGCAGTACTTC. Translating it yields CASSLLQTYSYEQYF.

CDR3 sequence reads: CSASDLGGTNEKLFF. CDR3 nucleotide sequence: TGCAGTGCTAGCGATCTAGGGGGGACTAATGAAAAACTGTTTTTT. The chain combines TRBV20-1 with TRBJ1-4; D may be TRBD1 (6 bases). This CDR3 spans 15 amino acids. Trimming stripped 3 bases from V and 2 bases from J, with 13 bases between. The germline V gene has CDR1 DFQATT and CDR2 SNEGSKA (reference sequence).

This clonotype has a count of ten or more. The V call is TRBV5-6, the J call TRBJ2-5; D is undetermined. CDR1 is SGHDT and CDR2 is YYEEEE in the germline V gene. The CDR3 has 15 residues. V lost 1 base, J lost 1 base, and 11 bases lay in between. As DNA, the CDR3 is TGTGCCAGCAGCTTGTCTCTAGGAACCCAAGAGACCCAGTACTTC. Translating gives CASSLSLGTQETQYF. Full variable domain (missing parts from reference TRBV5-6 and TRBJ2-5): DAGVTQSPTHLIKTRGQQVTLRCSPKSGHDTVSWYQQALGQGPQFIFQYYEEEERQRGNFPDRFSGHQFPNYSSELNVNALLLGDSALYLCASSLSLGTQETQYFGPGTRLLVL.

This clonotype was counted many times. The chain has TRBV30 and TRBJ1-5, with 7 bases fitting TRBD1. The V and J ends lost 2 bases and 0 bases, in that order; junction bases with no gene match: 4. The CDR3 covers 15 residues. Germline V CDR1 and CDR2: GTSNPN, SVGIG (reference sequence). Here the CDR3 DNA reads TGTGCCTGGAGTACCGGGACAGTTAGCAATCAGCCCCAGCATTTT. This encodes CAWSTGTVSNQPQHF.

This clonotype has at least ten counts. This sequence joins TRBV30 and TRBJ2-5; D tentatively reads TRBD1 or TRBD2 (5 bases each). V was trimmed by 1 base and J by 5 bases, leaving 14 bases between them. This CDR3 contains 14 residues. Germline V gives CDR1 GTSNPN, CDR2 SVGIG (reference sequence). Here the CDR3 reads CAWSDGGLGETQYF. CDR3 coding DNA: TGTGCCTGGAGTGATGGGGGTTTAGGGGAGACCCAGTACTTC.

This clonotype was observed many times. Written as DNA, the CDR3 is TGTGCCAGCAGAGGGTGGGACAGGGGGAATCAGCCCCAGCATTTT. Translated, it gives CASRGWDRGNQPQHF. This chain joins TRBV6-1 and TRBJ1-5; TRBD1 agrees at 11 bases. V lost 6 bases, J lost 4 bases, and 5 bases stayed unmatched. Germline CDR1 reads MNHNS; CDR2 reads SASEGT. CDR3 length: 15 amino acids.

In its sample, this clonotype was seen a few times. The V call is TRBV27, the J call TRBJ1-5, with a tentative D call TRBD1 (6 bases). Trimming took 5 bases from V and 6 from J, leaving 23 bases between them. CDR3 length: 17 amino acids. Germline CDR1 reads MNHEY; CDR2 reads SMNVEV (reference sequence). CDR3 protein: CASSKREPGGRGQPQHF. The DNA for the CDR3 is TGTGCCAGCAGTAAACGAGAACCGGGGGGGCGCGGTCAGCCCCAGCATTTT.

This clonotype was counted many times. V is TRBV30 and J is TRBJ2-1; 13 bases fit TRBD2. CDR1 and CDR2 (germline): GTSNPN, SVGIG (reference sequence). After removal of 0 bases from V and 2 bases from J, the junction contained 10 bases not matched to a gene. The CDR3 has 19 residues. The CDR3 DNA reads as TGTGCCTGGAGTGTACGTGTACTAGCGGGAGGGTCCCCCTACAATGAGCAGTTCTTC. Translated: CAWSVRVLAGGSPYNEQFF.

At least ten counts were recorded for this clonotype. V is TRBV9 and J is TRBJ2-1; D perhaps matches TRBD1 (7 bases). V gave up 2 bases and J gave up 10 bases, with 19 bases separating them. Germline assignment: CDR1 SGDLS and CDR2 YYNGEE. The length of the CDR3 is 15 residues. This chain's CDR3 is CASSVMAREGGEQFF. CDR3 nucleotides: TGTGCCAGCAGCGTGATGGCGCGGGAAGGGGGCGAGCAGTTCTTC.

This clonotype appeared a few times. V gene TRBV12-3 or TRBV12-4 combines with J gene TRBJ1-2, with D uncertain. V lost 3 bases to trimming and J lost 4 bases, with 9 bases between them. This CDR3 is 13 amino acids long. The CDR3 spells CASSFIGFYGYTF. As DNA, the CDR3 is TGTGCCAGCAGTTTCATAGGGTTCTATGGCTACACCTTC.

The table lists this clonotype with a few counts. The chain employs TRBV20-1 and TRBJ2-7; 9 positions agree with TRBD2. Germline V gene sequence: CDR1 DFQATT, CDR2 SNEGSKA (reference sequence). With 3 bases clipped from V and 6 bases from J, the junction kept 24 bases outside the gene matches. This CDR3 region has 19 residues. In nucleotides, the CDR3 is TGCAGTGCTAGTCATGACGGTGCTACTTTAGCGGGAGTTAACAGCGAGCAGTACTTC. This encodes CSASHDGATLAGVNSEQYF.

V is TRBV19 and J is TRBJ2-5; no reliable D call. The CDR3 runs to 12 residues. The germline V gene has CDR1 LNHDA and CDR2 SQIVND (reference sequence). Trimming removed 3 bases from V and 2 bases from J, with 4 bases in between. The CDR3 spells CASSMFQETQYF. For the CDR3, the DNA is TGTGCCAGTAGTATGTTTCAAGAGACCCAGTACTTC. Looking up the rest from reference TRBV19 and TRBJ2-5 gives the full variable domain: DGGITQSPKYLFRKEGQNVTLSCEQNLNHDAMYWYRQDPGQGLRLIYYSQIVNDFQKGDIAEGYSVSREKKESFPLTVTSAQKNPTAFYLCASSMFQETQYFGPGTRLLVL.

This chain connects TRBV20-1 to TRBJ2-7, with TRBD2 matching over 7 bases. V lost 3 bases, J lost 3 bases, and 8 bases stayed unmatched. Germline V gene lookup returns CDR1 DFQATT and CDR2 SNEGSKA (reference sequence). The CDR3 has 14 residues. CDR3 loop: CSASVGWEGYEQYF. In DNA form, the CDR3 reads TGCAGTGCTAGCGTAGGGTGGGAGGGCTACGAGCAGTACTTC.

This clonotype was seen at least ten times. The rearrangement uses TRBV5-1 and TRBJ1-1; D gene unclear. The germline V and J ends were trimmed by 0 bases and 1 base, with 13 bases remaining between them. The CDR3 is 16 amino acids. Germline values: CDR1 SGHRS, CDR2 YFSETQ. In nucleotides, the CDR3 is TGCGCCAGCAGCTTGGCCTTAAATTTGAGGAACACTGAAGCTTTCTTT. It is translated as CASSLALNLRNTEAFF. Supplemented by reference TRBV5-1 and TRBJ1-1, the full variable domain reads KAGVTQTPRYLIKTRGQQVTLSCSPISGHRSVSWYQQTPGQGLQFLFEYFSETQRNKGNFPGRFSGRQFSNSRSEMNVSTLELGDSALYLCASSLALNLRNTEAFFGQGTRLTVV.

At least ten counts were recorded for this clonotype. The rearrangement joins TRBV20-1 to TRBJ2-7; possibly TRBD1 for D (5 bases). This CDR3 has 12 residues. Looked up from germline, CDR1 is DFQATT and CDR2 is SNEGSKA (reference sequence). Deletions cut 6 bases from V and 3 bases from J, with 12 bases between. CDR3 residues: CSAETDLYEQYF. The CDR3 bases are TGCAGTGCAGAGACAGATCTCTACGAGCAGTACTTC.

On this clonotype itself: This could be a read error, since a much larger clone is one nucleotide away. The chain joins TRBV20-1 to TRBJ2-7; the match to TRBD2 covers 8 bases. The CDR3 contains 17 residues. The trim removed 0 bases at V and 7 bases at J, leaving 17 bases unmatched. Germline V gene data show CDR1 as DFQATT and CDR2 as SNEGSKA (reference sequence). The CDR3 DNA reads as TGCAGTGCTAGAGATTTCCGTGGGACTAGTGTTTACAATGAGCAGTACTTC. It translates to CSARDFRGTSVYNEQYF.

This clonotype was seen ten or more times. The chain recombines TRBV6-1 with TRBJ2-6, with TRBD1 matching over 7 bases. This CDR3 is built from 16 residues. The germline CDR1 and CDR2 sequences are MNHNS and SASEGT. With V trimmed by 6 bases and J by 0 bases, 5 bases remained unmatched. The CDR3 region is CASRPGQRSGANVLTF. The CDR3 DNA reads TGTGCCAGCAGACCGGGACAGCGCTCTGGGGCCAACGTCCTGACTTTC.

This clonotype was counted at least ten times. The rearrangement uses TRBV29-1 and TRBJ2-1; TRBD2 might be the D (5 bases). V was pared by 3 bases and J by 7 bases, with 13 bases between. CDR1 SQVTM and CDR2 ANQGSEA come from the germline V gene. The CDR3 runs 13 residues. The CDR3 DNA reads TGCAGCGTTGACCGGGGATTAAGGAATGAGCAGTTCTTC. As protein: CSVDRGLRNEQFF.

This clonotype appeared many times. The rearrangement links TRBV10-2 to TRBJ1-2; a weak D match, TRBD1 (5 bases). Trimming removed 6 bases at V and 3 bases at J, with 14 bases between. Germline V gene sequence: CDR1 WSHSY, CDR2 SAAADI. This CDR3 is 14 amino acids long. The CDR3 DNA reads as TGCGCCAGCAGCCCCGGGGCGGGGGACTATGGCTACACCTTC. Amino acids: CASSPGAGDYGYTF.